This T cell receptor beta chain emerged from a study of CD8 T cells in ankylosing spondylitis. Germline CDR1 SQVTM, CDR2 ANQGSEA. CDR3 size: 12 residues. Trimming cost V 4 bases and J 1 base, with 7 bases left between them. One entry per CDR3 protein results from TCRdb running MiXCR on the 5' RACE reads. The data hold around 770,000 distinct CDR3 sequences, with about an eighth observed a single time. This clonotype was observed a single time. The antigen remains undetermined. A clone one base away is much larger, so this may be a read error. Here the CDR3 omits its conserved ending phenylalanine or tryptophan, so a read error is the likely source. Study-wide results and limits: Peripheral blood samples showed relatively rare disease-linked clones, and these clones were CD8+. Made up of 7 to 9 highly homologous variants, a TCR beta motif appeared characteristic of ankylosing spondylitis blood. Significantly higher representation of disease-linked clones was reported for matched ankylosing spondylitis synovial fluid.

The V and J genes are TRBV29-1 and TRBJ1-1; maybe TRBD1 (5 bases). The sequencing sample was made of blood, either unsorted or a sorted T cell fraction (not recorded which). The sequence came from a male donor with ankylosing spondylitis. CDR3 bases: TGCAGCGTTGGACAGCGGAACACTGAAGCTTTCCTT. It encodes CSVGQRNTEAFL.